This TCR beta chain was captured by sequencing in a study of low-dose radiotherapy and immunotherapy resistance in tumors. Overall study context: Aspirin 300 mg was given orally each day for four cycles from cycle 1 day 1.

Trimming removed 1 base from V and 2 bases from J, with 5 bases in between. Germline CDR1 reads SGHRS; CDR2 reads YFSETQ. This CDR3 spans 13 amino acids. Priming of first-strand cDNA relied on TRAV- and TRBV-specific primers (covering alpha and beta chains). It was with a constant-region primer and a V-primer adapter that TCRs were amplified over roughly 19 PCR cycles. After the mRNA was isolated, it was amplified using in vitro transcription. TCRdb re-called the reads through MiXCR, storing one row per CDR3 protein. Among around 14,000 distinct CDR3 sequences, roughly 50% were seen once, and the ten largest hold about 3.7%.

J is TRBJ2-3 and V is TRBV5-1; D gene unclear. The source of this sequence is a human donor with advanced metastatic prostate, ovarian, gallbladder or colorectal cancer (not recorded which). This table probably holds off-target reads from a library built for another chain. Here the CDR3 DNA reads TGCGCCAGCAGCTTGCAGTCCACAGATACGCAGTATTTT. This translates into CASSLQSTDTQYF.